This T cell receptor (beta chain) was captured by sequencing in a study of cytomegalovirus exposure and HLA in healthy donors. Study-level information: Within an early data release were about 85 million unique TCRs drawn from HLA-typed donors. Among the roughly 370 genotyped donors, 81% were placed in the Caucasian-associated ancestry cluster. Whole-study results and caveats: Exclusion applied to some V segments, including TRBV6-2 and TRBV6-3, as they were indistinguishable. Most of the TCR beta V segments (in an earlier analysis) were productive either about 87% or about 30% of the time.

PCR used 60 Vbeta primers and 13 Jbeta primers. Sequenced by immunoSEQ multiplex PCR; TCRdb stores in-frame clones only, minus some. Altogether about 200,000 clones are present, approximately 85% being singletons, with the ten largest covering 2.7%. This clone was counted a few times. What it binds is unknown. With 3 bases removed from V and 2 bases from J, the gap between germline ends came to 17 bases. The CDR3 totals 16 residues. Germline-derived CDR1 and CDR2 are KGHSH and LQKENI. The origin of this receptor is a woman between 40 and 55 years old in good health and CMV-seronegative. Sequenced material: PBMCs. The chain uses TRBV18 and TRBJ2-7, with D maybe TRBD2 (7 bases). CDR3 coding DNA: TGTGCCAGCTCACCGGGGCAGGGGAGGGCTCCCTACGAGCAGTACTTC. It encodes CASSPGQGRAPYEQYF.